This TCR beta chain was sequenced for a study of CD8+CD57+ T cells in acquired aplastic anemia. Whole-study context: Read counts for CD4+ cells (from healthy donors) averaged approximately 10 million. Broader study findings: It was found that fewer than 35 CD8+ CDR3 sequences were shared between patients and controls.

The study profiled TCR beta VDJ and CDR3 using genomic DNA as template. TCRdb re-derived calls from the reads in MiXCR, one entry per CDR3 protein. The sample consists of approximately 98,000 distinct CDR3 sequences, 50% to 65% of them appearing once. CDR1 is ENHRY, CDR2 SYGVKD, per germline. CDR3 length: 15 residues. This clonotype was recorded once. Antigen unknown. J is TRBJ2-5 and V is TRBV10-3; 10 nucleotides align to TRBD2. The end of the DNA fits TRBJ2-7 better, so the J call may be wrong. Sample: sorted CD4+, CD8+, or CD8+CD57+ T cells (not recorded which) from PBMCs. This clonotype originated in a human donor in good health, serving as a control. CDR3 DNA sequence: TGTGCCATCCGCGCTAGCGGGAGTTCCTCCTACGAGCAGTACTTC. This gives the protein CAIRASGSSSYEQYF.